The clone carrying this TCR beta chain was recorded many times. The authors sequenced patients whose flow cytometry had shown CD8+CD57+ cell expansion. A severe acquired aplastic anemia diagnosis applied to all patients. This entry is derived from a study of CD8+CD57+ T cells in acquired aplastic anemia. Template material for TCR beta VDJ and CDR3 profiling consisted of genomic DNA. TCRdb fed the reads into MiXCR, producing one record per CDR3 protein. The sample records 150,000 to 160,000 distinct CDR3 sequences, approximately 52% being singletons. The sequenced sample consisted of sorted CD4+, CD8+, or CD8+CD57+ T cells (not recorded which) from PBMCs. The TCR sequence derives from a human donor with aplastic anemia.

CDR3 DNA: TGTGCCAGCAGCCCAAGGGCCGGGGGGCAGACCTACGAGCAGTACTTC. Translating gives CASSPRAGGQTYEQYF. The V and J genes are TRBV7-9 and TRBJ2-7; D perhaps matches TRBD2 (7 bases). The CDR3 is made up of 16 amino acids. Between the trimmed V and J ends, which lost 5 bases and 2 bases, there was a span of 19 bases. Germline CDR1 SEHNR, CDR2 FQNEAQ (reference sequence).